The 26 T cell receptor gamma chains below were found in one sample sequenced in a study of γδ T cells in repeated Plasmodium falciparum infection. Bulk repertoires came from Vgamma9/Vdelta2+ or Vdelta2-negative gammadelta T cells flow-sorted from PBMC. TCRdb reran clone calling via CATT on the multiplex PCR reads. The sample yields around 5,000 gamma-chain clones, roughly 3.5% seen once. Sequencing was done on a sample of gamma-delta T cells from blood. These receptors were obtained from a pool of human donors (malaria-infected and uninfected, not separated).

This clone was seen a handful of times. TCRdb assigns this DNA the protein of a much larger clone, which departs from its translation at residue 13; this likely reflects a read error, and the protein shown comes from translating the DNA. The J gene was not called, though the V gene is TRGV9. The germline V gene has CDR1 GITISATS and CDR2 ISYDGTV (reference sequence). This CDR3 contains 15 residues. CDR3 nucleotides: TGTGCCTTGTGGGAGGTGCAGGGGTATTATTATAAGGAACTCTTT. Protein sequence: CALWEVQGYYYKELF.

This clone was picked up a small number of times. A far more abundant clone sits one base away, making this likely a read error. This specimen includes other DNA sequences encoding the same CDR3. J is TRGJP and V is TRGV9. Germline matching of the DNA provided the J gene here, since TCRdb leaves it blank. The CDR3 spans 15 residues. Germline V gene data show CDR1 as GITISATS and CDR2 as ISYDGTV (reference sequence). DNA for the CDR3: TGTGCCTTGTGGGAGGAGTCGTTGGGCAAAAAGATCAAGGTATTT. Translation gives CALWEESLGKKIKVF.

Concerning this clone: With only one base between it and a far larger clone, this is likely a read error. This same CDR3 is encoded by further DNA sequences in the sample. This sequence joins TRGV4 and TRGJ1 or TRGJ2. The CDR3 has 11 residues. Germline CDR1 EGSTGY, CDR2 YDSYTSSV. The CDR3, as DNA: TGTGCCACCTGGGATCATTATAAGAAGCTCTTT. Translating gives CATWDHYKKLF.

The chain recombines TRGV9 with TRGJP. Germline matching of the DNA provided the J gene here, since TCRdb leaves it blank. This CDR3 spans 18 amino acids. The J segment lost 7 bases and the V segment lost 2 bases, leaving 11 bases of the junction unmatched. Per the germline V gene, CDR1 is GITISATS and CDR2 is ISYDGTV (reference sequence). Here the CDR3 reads CALWEAEFDELGKKIKVF. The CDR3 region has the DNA TGTGCCTTGTGGGAGGCTGAGTTTGATGAGTTGGGCAAAAAAATCAAGGTATTT.

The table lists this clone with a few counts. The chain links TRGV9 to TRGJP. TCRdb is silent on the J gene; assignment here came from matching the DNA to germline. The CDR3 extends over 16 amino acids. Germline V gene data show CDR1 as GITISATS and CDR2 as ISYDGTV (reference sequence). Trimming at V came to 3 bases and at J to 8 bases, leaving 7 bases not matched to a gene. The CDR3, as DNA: TGTGCCTTGTGGGAGAACCCTAAGTTGGGCAAAAAAATCAAGGTATTT. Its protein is CALWENPKLGKKIKVF.

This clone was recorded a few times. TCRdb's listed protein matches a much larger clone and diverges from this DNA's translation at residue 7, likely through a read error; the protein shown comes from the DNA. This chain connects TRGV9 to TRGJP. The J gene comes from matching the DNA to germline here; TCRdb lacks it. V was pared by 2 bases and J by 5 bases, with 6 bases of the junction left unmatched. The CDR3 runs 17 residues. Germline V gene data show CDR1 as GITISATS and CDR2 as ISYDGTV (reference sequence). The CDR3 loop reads CALWEAPEELGKKIKVF. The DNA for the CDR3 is TGTGCCTTGTGGGAGGCCCCGGAAGAGTTGGGCAAAAAAATCAAGGTATTT.

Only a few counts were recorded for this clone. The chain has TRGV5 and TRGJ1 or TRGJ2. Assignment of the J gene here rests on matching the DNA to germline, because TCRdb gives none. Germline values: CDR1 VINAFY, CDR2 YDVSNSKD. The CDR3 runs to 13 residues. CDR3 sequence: CAPGTGSYYKKLF. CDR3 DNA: TGTGCACCTGGGACAGGCTCTTATTATAAGAAACTCTTT.

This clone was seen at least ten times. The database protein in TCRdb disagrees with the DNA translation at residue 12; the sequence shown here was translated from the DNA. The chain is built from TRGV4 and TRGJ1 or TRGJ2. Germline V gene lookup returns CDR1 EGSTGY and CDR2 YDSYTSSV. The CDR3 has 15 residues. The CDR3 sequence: CATWDGPKNYYRKLF. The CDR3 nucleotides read TGTGCCACCTGGGATGGACCTAAGAATTATTATAGGAAACTCTTT.

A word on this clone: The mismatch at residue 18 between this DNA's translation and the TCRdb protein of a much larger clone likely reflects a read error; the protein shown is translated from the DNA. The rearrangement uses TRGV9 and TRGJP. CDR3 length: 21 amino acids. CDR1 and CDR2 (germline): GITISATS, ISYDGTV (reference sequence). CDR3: CALWEGGPQTPQELGKKVKVF. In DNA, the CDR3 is TGTGCCTTGTGGGAGGGCGGCCCCCAGACCCCCCAAGAGTTGGGCAAAAAAGTCAAGGTATTT.

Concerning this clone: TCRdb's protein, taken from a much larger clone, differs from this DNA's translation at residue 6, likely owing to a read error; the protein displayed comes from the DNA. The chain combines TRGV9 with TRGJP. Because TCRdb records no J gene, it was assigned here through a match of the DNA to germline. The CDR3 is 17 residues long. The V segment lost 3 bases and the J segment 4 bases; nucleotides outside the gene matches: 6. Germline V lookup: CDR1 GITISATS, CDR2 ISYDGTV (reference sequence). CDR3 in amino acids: CALWEIQQELGKKIKVF. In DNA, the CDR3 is TGTGCCTTGTGGGAGATACAACAAGAGTTGGGCAAAAAAATCAAGGTATTT.

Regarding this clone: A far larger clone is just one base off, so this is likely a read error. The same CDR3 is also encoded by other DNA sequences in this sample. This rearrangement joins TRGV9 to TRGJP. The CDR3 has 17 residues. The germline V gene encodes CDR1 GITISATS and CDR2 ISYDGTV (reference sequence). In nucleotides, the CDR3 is TGTGCCTTGTGGGAGGATAGCCAAGAGTTGGGCAAAAAAATCAAAGTATTT. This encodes CALWEDSQELGKKIKVF.

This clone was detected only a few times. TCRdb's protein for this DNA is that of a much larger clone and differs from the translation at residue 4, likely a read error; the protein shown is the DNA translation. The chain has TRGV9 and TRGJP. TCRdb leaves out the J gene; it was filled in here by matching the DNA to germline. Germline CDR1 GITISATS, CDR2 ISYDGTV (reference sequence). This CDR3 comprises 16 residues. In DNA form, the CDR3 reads TGTGCCTTGCGGGAGGTATCAGAGTTGGGCAAAAAAATCAAGGTATTT. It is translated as CALREVSELGKKIKVF.

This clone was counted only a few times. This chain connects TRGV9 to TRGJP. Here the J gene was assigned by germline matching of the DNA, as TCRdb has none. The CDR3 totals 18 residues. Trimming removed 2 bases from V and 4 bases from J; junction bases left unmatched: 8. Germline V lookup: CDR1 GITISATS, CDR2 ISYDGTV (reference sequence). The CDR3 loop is CALWEGGNQELGKKIKVF. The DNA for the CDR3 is TGTGCCTTGTGGGAGGGGGGGAATCAAGAGTTGGGCAAAAAAATCAAGGTATTT.

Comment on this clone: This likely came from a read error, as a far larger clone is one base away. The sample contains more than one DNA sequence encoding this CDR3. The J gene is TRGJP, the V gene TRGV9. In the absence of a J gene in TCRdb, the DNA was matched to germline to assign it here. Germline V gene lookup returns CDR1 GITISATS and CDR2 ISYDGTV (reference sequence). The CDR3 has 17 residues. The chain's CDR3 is CALWEDSQELGKKIKVF. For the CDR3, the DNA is TGTGCCTTGTGGGAGGATAGCCAAGAGTTGGGCAAAAAGATCAAGGTATTT.

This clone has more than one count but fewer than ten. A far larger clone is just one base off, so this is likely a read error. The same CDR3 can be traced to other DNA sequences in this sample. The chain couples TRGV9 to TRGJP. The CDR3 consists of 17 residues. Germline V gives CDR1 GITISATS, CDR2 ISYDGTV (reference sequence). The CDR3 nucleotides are TGTGCCTTGTGGGATCAGGGAGAAGGGTTGGGCAAAAAGATCAAGGTATTT. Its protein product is CALWDQGEGLGKKIKVF.

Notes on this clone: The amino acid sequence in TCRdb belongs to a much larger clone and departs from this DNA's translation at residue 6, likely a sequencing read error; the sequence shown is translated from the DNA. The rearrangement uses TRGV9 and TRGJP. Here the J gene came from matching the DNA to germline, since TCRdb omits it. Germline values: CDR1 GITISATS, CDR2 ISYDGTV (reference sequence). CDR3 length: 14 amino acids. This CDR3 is CASKQGLGKKIKVF. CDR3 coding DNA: TGTGCCTCAAAGCAAGGGTTGGGCAAAAAAATCAAGGTATTT.

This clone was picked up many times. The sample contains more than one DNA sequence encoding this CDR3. The CDR3 coding sequence is TGTGCCTTGTGGGAGGTGCAAGGGGAGTTGGGCAAAAAAATCAAGGTATTT. Translated: CALWEVQGELGKKIKVF. The gene calls are TRGV9 and TRGJP. This CDR3 has 17 residues. J lost 7 bases, V lost 0 bases, and 6 bases had no gene match. Germline V lookup: CDR1 GITISATS, CDR2 ISYDGTV (reference sequence).

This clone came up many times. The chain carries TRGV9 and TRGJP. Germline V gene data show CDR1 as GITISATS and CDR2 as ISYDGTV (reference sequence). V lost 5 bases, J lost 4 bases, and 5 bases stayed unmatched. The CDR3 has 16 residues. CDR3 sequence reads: CALWARQELGKKIKVF. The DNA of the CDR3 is TGTGCCTTGTGGGCCAGACAAGAGTTGGGCAAAAAAATCAAGGTATTT.

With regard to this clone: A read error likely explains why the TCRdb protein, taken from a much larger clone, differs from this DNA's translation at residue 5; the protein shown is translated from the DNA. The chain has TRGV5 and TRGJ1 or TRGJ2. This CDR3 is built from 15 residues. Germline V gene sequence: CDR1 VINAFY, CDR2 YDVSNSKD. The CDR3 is CATWGRLLNYYKKLF. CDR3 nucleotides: TGTGCCACCTGGGGCAGGCTCCTTAATTATTATAAGAAACTCTTT.

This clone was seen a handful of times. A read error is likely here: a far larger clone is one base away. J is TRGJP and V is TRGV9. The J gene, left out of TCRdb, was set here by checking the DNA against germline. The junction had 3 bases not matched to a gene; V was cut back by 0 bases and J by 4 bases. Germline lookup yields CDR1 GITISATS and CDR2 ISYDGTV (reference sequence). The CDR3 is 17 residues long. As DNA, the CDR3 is TGTGCCTTGTGGGAGGTGAAACAAGAGTTGGGCAAAAAAATCAAGGTATTT. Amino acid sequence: CALWEVKQELGKKIKVF.

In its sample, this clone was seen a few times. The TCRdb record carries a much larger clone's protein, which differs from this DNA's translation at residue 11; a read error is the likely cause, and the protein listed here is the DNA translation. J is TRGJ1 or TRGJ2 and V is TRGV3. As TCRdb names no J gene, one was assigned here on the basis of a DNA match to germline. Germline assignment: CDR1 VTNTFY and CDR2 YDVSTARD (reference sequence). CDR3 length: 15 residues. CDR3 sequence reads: CATWDRLGDYHKKLF. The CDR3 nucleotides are TGTGCCACCTGGGACAGGCTGGGGGATTATCATAAGAAACTCTTT.

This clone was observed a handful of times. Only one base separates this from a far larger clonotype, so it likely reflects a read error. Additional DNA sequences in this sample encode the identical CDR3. The DNA for the CDR3 is TGCGCCTTGTGGGATCAGGGAGAAGGGTTGGGCAAAAAAATCAAGGTATTT. It specifies CALWDQGEGLGKKIKVF. The rearrangement joins TRGV9 to TRGJP. TCRdb supplies no J gene; here it was assigned by aligning the nucleotide sequence to germline. CDR1 and CDR2 (germline): GITISATS, ISYDGTV (reference sequence). This CDR3 spans 17 amino acids.

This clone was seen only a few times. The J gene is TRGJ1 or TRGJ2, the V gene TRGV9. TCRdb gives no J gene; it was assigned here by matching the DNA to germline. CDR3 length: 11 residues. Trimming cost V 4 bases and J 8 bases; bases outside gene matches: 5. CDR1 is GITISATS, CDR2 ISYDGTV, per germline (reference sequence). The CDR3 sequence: CALWESNKKLF. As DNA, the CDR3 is TGTGCCTTGTGGGAATCGAATAAGAAACTCTTT.

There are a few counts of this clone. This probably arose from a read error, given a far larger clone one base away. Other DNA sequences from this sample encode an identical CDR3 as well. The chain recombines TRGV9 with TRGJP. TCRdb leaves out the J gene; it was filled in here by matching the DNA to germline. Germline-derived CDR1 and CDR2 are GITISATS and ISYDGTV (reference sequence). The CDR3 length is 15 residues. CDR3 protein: CALWEESLGKKIKVF. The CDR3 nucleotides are TGTGCCTTATGGGAGGAGTCGTTGGGCAAAAAAATCAAGGTATTT.

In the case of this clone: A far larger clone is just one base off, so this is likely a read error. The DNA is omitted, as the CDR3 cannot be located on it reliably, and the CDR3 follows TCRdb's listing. The CDR3 is CALWEVIIRHSLAVEQHLLSQVSIGRIQHF. The V segment is TRGV9, and no J call was made. 30 amino acids form the CDR3, both terminal residues included. The V gene's germline CDR1 is GITISATS and CDR2 ISYDGTV (reference sequence).

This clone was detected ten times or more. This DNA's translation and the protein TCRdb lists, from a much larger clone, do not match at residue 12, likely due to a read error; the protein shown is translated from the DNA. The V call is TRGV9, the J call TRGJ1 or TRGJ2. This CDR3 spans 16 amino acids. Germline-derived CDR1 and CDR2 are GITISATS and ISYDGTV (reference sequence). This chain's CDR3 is CALWEVEAHPYDKKLF. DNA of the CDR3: TGTGCCTTGTGGGAGGTCGAGGCCCATCCTTATGATAAGAAACTCTTT.